The present T cell receptor beta chain was sequenced within a study of regulatory T cells in long-lasting Graves disease. Study results and caveats: Sample size was small, which may have lowered accuracy.

As to this clonotype: Its matching antigen is unknown.

Time point indicated: persistent/refractory GD, antithyroid drugs over 5 years with positive TRAb. PBMC RNA served as the TCR library source. The authors built TCR beta libraries using iRepertoire HTBI primers and Arm-PCR of CDR3 regions. A single record per CDR3 protein comes from TCRdb applying MiXCR to the multiplex PCR reads. Among about 660,000 distinct CDR3 sequences listed, about 30% were seen once. The TCR sequence derives from a female donor with Graves disease. The sample in question was peripheral blood mononuclear cells (PBMCs), obtained when the disease was refractory, from a patient treated with antithyroid drugs.

The CDR3 protein is CASSTLTVSGANVLTF. For the CDR3, the DNA is TGTGCCAGCAGTACCCTTACAGTGTCTGGGGCCAACGTCCTGACTTTC. The chain has TRBV27 and TRBJ2-6, with no clear D. The germline gives CDR1 MNHEY, CDR2 SMNVEV (reference sequence). V lost 5 bases and J 1 base, leaving 12 bases between the germline ends. The CDR3 runs 16 residues.